This T cell receptor beta chain was identified in a study of Graves' ophthalmopathy and Graves' hyperthyroidism. Amplification of TCR beta CDR3 regions used RNA transcripts. The authors performed first-round RT-PCR with HTBI primers and then a second-round multiplex PCR. One entry per CDR3 protein results from TCRdb running MiXCR on the multiplex PCR reads. The repertoire holds hundreds of thousands of distinct CDR3 sequences, roughly 20% seen once, with more than 5.5% in the top ten. Trimming took off 1 base at V and 4 bases at J, with 8 bases between the two ends. This CDR3 comprises 13 residues. The germline gives CDR1 LGHDT, CDR2 YNNKEL (reference sequence). About this clonotype itself: Antigen unknown.

Overall study findings and caveats: The blood repertoire also included most expanded thyroid clonotypes above 0.001 frequency.

Cases classed as stable hyperthyroidism had no ophthalmopathy within 18 months of follow-up. The sequence was obtained from a woman younger than 30 with stable Graves' hyperthyroidism. Some clones in this sample may be carry-over from other donors' samples. Input material: peripheral blood. The chain combines TRBV3-1 with TRBJ2-7; a weak D match, TRBD2 (5 bases). The CDR3 is CASSQGGLYEQYF. For the CDR3, the DNA is TGTGCCAGCAGCCAAGGAGGACTGTACGAGCAGTACTTC.